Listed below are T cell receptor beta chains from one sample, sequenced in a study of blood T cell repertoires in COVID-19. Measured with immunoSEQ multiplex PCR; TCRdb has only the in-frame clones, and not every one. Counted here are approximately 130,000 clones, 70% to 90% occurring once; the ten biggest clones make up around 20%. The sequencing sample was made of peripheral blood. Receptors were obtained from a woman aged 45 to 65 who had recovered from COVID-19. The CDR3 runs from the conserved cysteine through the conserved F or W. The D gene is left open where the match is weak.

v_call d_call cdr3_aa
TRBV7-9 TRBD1 CAYRRGTGNSPLHF
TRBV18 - CASSNLGLGRLNTEAFF
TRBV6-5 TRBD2 CASRGGANTGELFF
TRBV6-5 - CASSRQASNYGYTF
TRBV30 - CAWSVLGVGNQPQHF
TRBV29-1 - CSVEGSPVRTTTLGGGPNQPQHF
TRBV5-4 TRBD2 CASSLAQRGDNEQFF
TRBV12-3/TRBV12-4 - CASSLGLLSGYTF
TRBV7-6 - CASRGYSGNTIYF
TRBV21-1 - CASKGQHYEQYF
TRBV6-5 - CASSYLGEVDTEAFF
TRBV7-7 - CASSLIPRYGYTF
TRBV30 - CAWNLDSNQPQHF
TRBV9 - CASSVDLSNTEAFF
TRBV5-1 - CASRPRPTGNQPQHF
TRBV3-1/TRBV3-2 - CASSQDSLRYTF
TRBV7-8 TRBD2 CASRPISGSRSHEQFF
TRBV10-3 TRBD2 CAISRTSGIYEQYF
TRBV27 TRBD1 CASSLDRGVADTQYF
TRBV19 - CATHRSSSSGANVLTF
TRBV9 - CASSALAPSLTDTQYF
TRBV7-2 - CASSLFRSANYGYTF
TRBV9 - CASSRNRVGNSPLHF
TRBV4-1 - CASSLSGQETQYF
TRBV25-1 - CASSDWVPGANYGYTF
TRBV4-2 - CASSQAGEAGANVLTF
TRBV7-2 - CASSLGQGHPRSTDTQYF
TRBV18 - CASSPRSQDLGGYTF
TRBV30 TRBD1 CAWNRDRVNTEAFF
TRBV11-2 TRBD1 CASSATGQSNEKLFF
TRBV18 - CASSPPRAQGITGELFF
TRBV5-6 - CASTRSGELFF
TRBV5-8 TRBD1 CASSLGQGYEQFF
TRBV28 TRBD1 CASSLGGTGVNYGYTF
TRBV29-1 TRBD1 CSVEEPPGQGSGNTIYF
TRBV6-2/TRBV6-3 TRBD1 CASSNGQGAEETQYF
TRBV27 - CASSPIPMTSGPPDTQYF
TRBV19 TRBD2 CASSIDHLTSGYYEQYF
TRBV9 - CASSVGAAGYTDTQYF
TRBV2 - CASQDYGYTF
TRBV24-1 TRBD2 CATSDQTSGSPTDTQYF
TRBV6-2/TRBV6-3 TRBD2 CASSPGTSGMDHTGELFF